What follows are 21 T cell receptor beta chains derived from one specimen sequenced in a study of cytomegalovirus exposure and HLA in healthy donors. With 60 Vbeta and 13 Jbeta primers, the PCR was carried out. Only in-frame clones appear in the TCRdb table, and some are missing; sequencing was by immunoSEQ multiplex PCR. Here the sample table reports about 140,000 clones. The sequenced material came from PBMCs. Every receptor here comes from a man between 40 and 49 years old in good health and CMV-seronegative.

This rearrangement joins TRBV7-3 to TRBJ1-1; tentative D call: TRBD1 (5 bases). The CDR3 is made up of 15 amino acids. V shed 2 bases and J shed 4 bases, with 14 bases lying between them. Germline V gives CDR1 SGHTA, CDR2 FQGTGA. The CDR3 bases are TGTGCCAGCAGCTTACTAGCCGGGGGAGTCACTGAAGCTTTCTTT. Protein: CASSLLAGGVTEAFF. The variable domain in full, with the rest retrieved from reference TRBV7-3 and TRBJ1-1, is GAGVSQTPSNKVTEKGKYVELRCDPISGHTALYWYRQSLGQGPEFLIYFQGTGAADDSGLPNDRFFAVRPEGSVSTLKIQRTERGDSAVYLCASSLLAGGVTEAFFGQGTRLTVV.

V usage is TRBV27 and J usage is TRBJ2-3; 7 bases line up with TRBD1. V lost 5 bases to trimming and J lost 6 bases; unmatched junction nucleotides: 11. The CDR3 contains 15 residues. From germline, CDR1 is MNHEY and CDR2 SMNVEV (reference sequence). Written as DNA, the CDR3 is TGTGCCAGCAGTAGGACAGGCGGGTCTTGGGATACGCAGTATTTT. Its translation: CASSRTGGSWDTQYF.

The gene calls are TRBV4-3 and TRBJ1-1; D possibly corresponds to TRBD1 (6 bases). From germline, CDR1 is LGHNA and CDR2 YSLEER. CDR3 length: 15 amino acids. V lost 1 base and J 2 bases, leaving 11 bases between the germline ends. CDR3 region: CASSQGPGTNTEAFF. In DNA, the CDR3 is TGCGCCAGCAGCCAAGGTCCAGGGACAAACACTGAAGCTTTCTTT.

Written as DNA, the CDR3 is TGTGCCAGCAGCCTCCAATCGACAGGGAGCTCTGGAAACACCATATATTTT. Its translation: CASSLQSTGSSGNTIYF. This chain links TRBV4-2 with TRBJ1-3; the match to TRBD1 covers 7 bases. CDR1 is LGHNA and CDR2 is YNFKEQ in the germline V gene. V lost 4 bases to trimming and J lost 0 bases; unmatched junction nucleotides: 9. The CDR3 is 17 residues long.

V gene TRBV9 combines with J gene TRBJ2-3; 9 bases are a match to TRBD1. The CDR3 sequence is 17 residues long. CDR1 SGDLS and CDR2 YYNGEE come from the germline V gene. V gave up 1 base and J gave up 2 bases; unmatched junction bases: 8. The CDR3 DNA reads as TGTGCCAGCAGCGTAAGACAGGGGGACTCCCTCACAGATACGCAGTATTTT. Translated, it gives CASSVRQGDSLTDTQYF.

The chain employs TRBV7-9 and TRBJ2-3; 10 bases align to TRBD1. Germline CDR1 reads SEHNR; CDR2 reads FQNEAQ (reference sequence). The V segment lost 8 bases and the J segment 4 bases; nucleotides outside the gene matches: 6. The CDR3 runs 14 residues. This CDR3 is CASVRDRGADTQYF. The CDR3 nucleotides are TGTGCCAGCGTCCGGGACAGGGGCGCAGATACGCAGTATTTT.

The V and J genes are TRBV27 and TRBJ2-3; TRBD2 is a possible D gene (7 bases). The CDR3 runs to 17 residues. Germline loops: CDR1 MNHEY, CDR2 SMNVEV (reference sequence). The V gene lost 6 bases and the J gene lost 1 base, with 20 bases spanning the gap. CDR3 residues: CASSPPGGSRRTDTQYF. The CDR3 nucleotides are TGTGCCAGCAGCCCTCCGGGGGGCAGCAGACGCACAGATACGCAGTATTTT.

The V gene is TRBV5-1, the J gene TRBJ2-5; 9 bases are a match to TRBD1. This CDR3 comprises 13 residues. V shed 5 bases, J shed 3 bases, and the junction held 2 bases outside the gene matches. CDR1 and CDR2 from the germline V gene are SGHRS and YFSETQ. The CDR3 protein is CASSRQGEETQYF. The DNA of the CDR3 is TGCGCCAGCAGTAGACAGGGGGAAGAGACCCAGTACTTC.

The chain recombines TRBV6-5 with TRBJ1-6, with TRBD1 matching 8 bases. Unmatched junction bases numbered 7, after V lost 8 bases and J lost 7 bases. The germline V gene has CDR1 MNHEY and CDR2 SVGAGI. The CDR3 contains 14 residues. DNA of the CDR3: TGTGCCAGCTATTTGGGACAGGCCAATTCACCCCTCCACTTT. Encoded protein: CASYLGQANSPLHF.

J is TRBJ1-6 and V is TRBV19; perhaps TRBD1 as D (5 bases). Germline CDR1 is LNHDA and CDR2 is SQIVND (reference sequence). Trimming pared 3 bases from V and 6 bases from J, leaving 12 bases between. The CDR3 runs to 15 residues. The CDR3 region has the DNA TGTGCCAGTAGTATGACGGGGACTTCTAATTCACCCCTCCACTTT. Translated, it gives CASSMTGTSNSPLHF.

CDR3 in amino acids: CASSRDRNNEKLFF. The CDR3, as DNA: TGTGCCAGCAGCCGGGACAGGAATAATGAAAAACTGTTTTTT. V usage is TRBV9 and J usage is TRBJ1-4; TRBD1 matches 8 bases. Looked up from germline, CDR1 is SGDLS and CDR2 is YYNGEE. After removal of 4 bases from V and 4 bases from J, the junction contained 3 bases not matched to a gene. CDR3 length equals 14 residues.

This rearrangement joins TRBV11-1 to TRBJ2-3; 8 nucleotides agree with TRBD1. The germline gives CDR1 SGHAT, CDR2 FQDESV (reference sequence). The CDR3 covers 14 residues. The V segment lost 4 bases and the J segment 7 bases; nucleotides outside the gene matches: 7. This CDR3 reads CASSSGQGGNTQYF. The CDR3 DNA reads TGTGCCAGCAGCTCCGGACAGGGAGGAAATACGCAGTATTTT.

The chain joins TRBV2 to TRBJ1-2, with D possibly matching TRBD1 (5 bases). V was clipped by 0 bases and J by 0 bases, with 17 bases between them. The CDR3 runs to 18 residues. The germline V gene encodes CDR1 SNHLY and CDR2 FYNNEI. CDR3 region: CASSEAKGRASTNYGYTF. CDR3 in DNA: TGTGCCAGCAGTGAAGCGAAGGGCAGGGCCTCAACTAACTATGGCTACACCTTC.

The chain joins TRBV7-9 to TRBJ2-1; D is ambiguous. CDR3 length: 16 residues. Between the trimmed V and J ends, which lost 6 bases and 6 bases, there was a span of 21 bases. Germline CDR1 reads SEHNR; CDR2 reads FQNEAQ (reference sequence). The CDR3 bases are TGTGCCAGCAGACGTAAAGCCGAGCGACGGGTCAATGAGCAGTTCTTC. This sequence encodes CASRRKAERRVNEQFF.

This rearrangement joins TRBV2 to TRBJ2-4; 8 nucleotides line up with TRBD1. V shed 7 bases, J shed 6 bases, and the junction held 5 bases outside the gene matches. CDR1 is SNHLY and CDR2 is FYNNEI in the germline V gene. The CDR3 loop spans 13 amino acids. The CDR3 is CASINQGANIQYF. CDR3 nucleotide sequence: TGTGCCAGCATCAACCAGGGGGCAAACATTCAGTACTTC.

The chain has TRBV27 and TRBJ1-6, with 10 nucleotides matching TRBD1. This CDR3 has 16 residues. V trimming: 3 bases; J trimming: 4 bases; junction bases outside the gene matches: 3. CDR1 and CDR2 (germline): MNHEY, SMNVEV (reference sequence). CDR3: CASSFGTGVYNSPLHF. CDR3 coding DNA: TGTGCCAGCAGTTTCGGGACAGGGGTTTATAATTCACCCCTCCACTTT.

The chain carries TRBV6-1 and TRBJ2-1; a weak D match, TRBD2 (5 bases). Germline V lookup: CDR1 MNHNS, CDR2 SASEGT. V was pared by 1 base and J by 7 bases, with 14 bases between. There are 15 residues in the CDR3. Written as DNA, the CDR3 is TGTGCCAGCAGTGAAGGGCGGGCGGGCCCTAATGAGCAGTTCTTC. Its translation is CASSEGRAGPNEQFF.

This chain connects TRBV19 to TRBJ2-7; TRBD2 aligns across 8 bases. Germline assignment: CDR1 LNHDA and CDR2 SQIVND (reference sequence). After removal of 3 bases from V and 0 bases from J, the junction contained 4 bases not matched to a gene. This CDR3 is built from 15 residues. The DNA for the CDR3 is TGTGCCAGTAGTATGAGGGGACTAGACTCCTACGAGCAGTACTTC. Amino acid sequence: CASSMRGLDSYEQYF.

The chain carries TRBV7-9 and TRBJ2-2; unclear D gene. From germline, CDR1 is SEHNR and CDR2 FQNEAQ (reference sequence). V lost 3 bases, J lost 3 bases, and 5 bases lay in between. This CDR3 is built from 13 residues. This chain's CDR3 is CASSFGHTGELFF. The CDR3 region has the DNA TGTGCCAGCAGCTTTGGGCACACCGGGGAGCTGTTTTTT.

This chain links TRBV28 with TRBJ1-2, with 10 bases fitting TRBD1. Looked up from germline, CDR1 is MDHEN and CDR2 is SYDVKM. Trimming cost V 5 bases and J 8 bases; bases outside gene matches: 8. The CDR3 length is 14 residues. CDR3 nucleotides: TGTGCCAGCAGTCTCGGACAGGGGGTCTGGGGCTACACCTTC. Its protein is CASSLGQGVWGYTF.

The gene calls are TRBV19 and TRBJ1-5; D is perhaps TRBD1 (6 bases). Germline CDR1 LNHDA, CDR2 SQIVND (reference sequence). The CDR3 covers 16 residues. Deletions cut 1 base from V and 6 bases from J, with 16 bases between. The CDR3 loop is CASSIARSGAFQPQHF. The CDR3 coding sequence is TGTGCCAGTAGTATAGCCAGGTCAGGGGCTTTTCAGCCCCAGCATTTT.